A selection of T cell receptor beta chains follows, all from one sample in a study of T cell repertoires in cytomegalovirus infection. TCRdb passed the reads through MiXCR, listing each CDR3 protein once. The data show 600,000 to 800,000 distinct CDR3 sequences, approximately 24% seen once. Specimen: CD8+ T cells from PBMCs. Source of these receptors: a human donor in good health (CMV status not recorded). Some clones in this sample may be carry-over from other donors' samples. CDR3s include the opening cysteine and the closing phenylalanine or tryptophan. D genes are given only for firm matches. Clone sizes are given selectively: once, few, many, or a class where the clone is expanded.

J: TRBJ2-5; D: TRBD1; V: TRBV7-8; size: many; CDR3: CASRKTGQETQYF; DNA: TGTGCCAGCAGAAAGACAGGGCAAGAGACCCAGTACTTC
J: TRBJ1-1; D: .; V: TRBV12-3/TRBV12-4; size: few; CDR3: CASSFQGFYTEAFF; DNA: TGTGCCAGCAGTTTCCAAGGATTTTACACTGAAGCTTTCTTT
J: TRBJ1-1; D: .; V: TRBV6-1; size: few; CDR3: CASRGRGGTEAFF; DNA: TGTGCCAGCAGGGGCAGGGGAGGCACTGAAGCTTTCTTT
J: TRBJ2-3; D: .; V: TRBV7-9; size: many; CDR3: CASQAFRAGETDTQYF; DNA: TGTGCCAGTCAGGCCTTTCGGGCAGGGGAGACAGATACGCAGTATTTT
J: TRBJ2-1; D: TRBD1; V: TRBV7-9; size: .; CDR3: CASTPFERGHEQFF; DNA: TGTGCCAGCACCCCATTTGAGAGGGGGCATGAGCAGTTCTTC
J: TRBJ1-1; D: .; V: TRBV7-2; size: many; CDR3: CASSFGENTEAFF; DNA: TGTGCCAGCAGCTTTGGGGAGAACACTGAAGCTTTCTTT
J: TRBJ2-1; D: TRBD2; V: TRBV14; size: few; CDR3: CASSQENGYRGGRDEQFF; DNA: TGTGCCAGCAGCCAAGAGAACGGCTATCGGGGGGGCCGTGATGAGCAGTTCTTC
J: TRBJ2-5; D: .; V: TRBV9; size: .; CDR3: CASSPWEGGETQYF; DNA: TGTGCCAGCAGCCCATGGGAAGGGGGAGAGACCCAGTACTTC
J: TRBJ1-1; D: TRBD1; V: TRBV7-3; size: .; CDR3: CASSSRQGAEAFF; DNA: TGTGCCAGCAGCTCCCGTCAGGGGGCTGAAGCTTTCTTT
J: TRBJ1-2; D: .; V: TRBV7-9; size: .; CDR3: CASSPGKGDGYGYTF; DNA: TGTGCCAGCAGCCCAGGGAAGGGGGACGGCTATGGCTACACCTTC
J: TRBJ1-2; D: .; V: TRBV7-2; size: many; CDR3: CASSLAGAANYGYTF; DNA: TGTGCCAGCAGCTTAGCAGGTGCTGCTAACTATGGCTACACCTTC